These 19 T cell receptor beta chains came from one sample sequenced in a study of T cells in Graves' hyperthyroidism and ophthalmopathy. What was amplified from RNA transcripts were TCR beta CDR3 regions. A set of HTBI primers served as the primers for a first-round RT-PCR of the TCR CDR3. TCRdb ran MiXCR on the multiplex PCR reads and lists one entry per CDR3 protein. The table has hundreds of thousands of distinct CDR3 sequences, more than 20% seen once. Material for sequencing was blood. All receptors derive from a man between 25 and 39 years old with Graves' ophthalmopathy.

V and J are TRBV18 and TRBJ1-1; the match to TRBD1 covers 10 bases. The length of the CDR3 is 16 residues. Germline V lookup: CDR1 KGHSH, CDR2 LQKENI. V lost 4 bases to trimming and J lost 3 bases; unmatched junction nucleotides: 8. The CDR3 nucleotides read TGTGCCAGCTCACTCGGGACAGGGGATGTGGACACTGAAGCTTTCTTT. It translates to CASSLGTGDVDTEAFF.

This chain links TRBV6-2 or TRBV6-3 with TRBJ2-4; D is unclear. Germline V CDR1 and CDR2: MNHEY, SVGEGT. The CDR3 extends over 19 amino acids. The V end lost 6 bases, the J end lost 0 bases, and 24 bases lay between the germline ends. CDR3 nucleotide sequence: TGTGCCAGCAGCATTCCCCTATATTCGGAAATACTAGCCAAAAACATTCAGTACTTC. This codes for CASSIPLYSEILAKNIQYF.

This clonotype has only a few counts. This rearrangement joins TRBV3-1 to TRBJ2-3; TRBD1 or TRBD2 may be the D gene (5 bases each). This CDR3 has 17 amino acids. Between the trimmed V and J ends, which lost 1 base and 3 bases, there was a span of 17 bases. Germline CDR1 LGHDT, CDR2 YNNKEL (reference sequence). The CDR3 nucleotides are TGTGCCAGCAGCCAAGGGCCCGGGACCCTTAGTACAGATACGCAGTATTTT. Its translation is CASSQGPGTLSTDTQYF.

The J gene is TRBJ2-2, the V gene TRBV5-8, with no clear D. V lost 3 bases and J lost 3, with 6 bases in between. The CDR3 consists of 13 residues. Germline V gene data show CDR1 as SGHTS and CDR2 as YDEGEE. Here the CDR3 DNA reads TGTGCCAGCAGCTCCTTTTACACCGGGGAGCTGTTTTTT. Translation: CASSSFYTGELFF.

The chain links TRBV27 to TRBJ2-2; 8 bases map to TRBD1. CDR1 and CDR2 (germline): MNHEY, SMNVEV (reference sequence). CDR3 length: 14 amino acids. Trimming cost V 6 bases and J 4 bases; bases outside gene matches: 4. In DNA form, the CDR3 reads TGTGCCAGCAGCCTGGGACAGGTCACCGGGGAGCTGTTTTTT. It specifies CASSLGQVTGELFF.

This clonotype came up once. This chain uses TRBV12-3 or TRBV12-4 with TRBJ2-1, with 11 nucleotides matching TRBD1. Trimming took 6 bases from V and 9 from J; bases not matched to a gene: 10. The CDR3 has 15 residues. The CDR3 here is CASSGQGAKRGEQFF. The CDR3 nucleotides read TGTGCCAGCAGCGGACAGGGGGCCAAGAGGGGTGAGCAGTTCTTC.

This clonotype has a handful of counts. The chain is built from TRBV7-3 and TRBJ2-3; D is undetermined. With 1 base removed from V and 0 bases from J, the gap between germline ends came to 8 bases. The CDR3 is 15 residues long. The V gene's germline CDR1 is SGHTA and CDR2 FQGTGA. The CDR3 DNA reads as TGTGCCAGCAGCTTAATAGGATCTAGCACAGATACGCAGTATTTT. Translated: CASSLIGSSTDTQYF.

This clonotype was counted ten times or more. The chain has TRBV27 and TRBJ1-1; TRBD1 might be the D (6 bases). Per germline, CDR1 MNHEY and CDR2 SMNVEV (reference sequence). With 5 bases removed from V and 1 base from J, the gap between germline ends came to 14 bases. This CDR3 comprises 15 residues. For the CDR3, the DNA is TGTGCCAGCAGTCTGCGACAGGAGCCGAACACTGAAGCTTTCTTT. Residues: CASSLRQEPNTEAFF.

This sequence joins TRBV5-6 and TRBJ1-2; D not resolved. CDR1 and CDR2 from the germline V gene are SGHDT and YYEEEE. The V end was cut by 2 bases, the J end by 4 bases, with 9 bases between. The CDR3 loop spans 13 amino acids. The CDR3 loop reads CASSLNQVYGYTF. In DNA, the CDR3 is TGTGCCAGCAGCTTAAACCAGGTCTATGGCTACACCTTC. The whole variable domain, filled in from reference TRBV5-6 and TRBJ1-2, reads DAGVTQSPTHLIKTRGQQVTLRCSPKSGHDTVSWYQQALGQGPQFIFQYYEEEERQRGNFPDRFSGHQFPNYSSELNVNALLLGDSALYLCASSLNQVYGYTFGSGTRLTVV.

Many counts were recorded for this clonotype. The chain is built from TRBV11-2 and TRBJ2-7, with 9 bases aligning to TRBD2. The CDR3 covers 14 residues. Trimming at V came to 3 bases and at J to 5 bases, leaving 5 bases not matched to a gene. Germline V gene data show CDR1 as SGHAT and CDR2 as FQNNGV. The CDR3 loop is CASSFRGRDNEQYF. For the CDR3, the DNA is TGTGCCAGCAGCTTCCGCGGGAGGGATAACGAGCAGTACTTC.

This clonotype was recorded many times. The genes are TRBV7-3 and TRBJ2-3; no clear D gene. V was trimmed by 0 bases and J by 4 bases, leaving 11 bases between them. The CDR3 runs to 15 residues. Germline CDR1 SGHTA, CDR2 FQGTGA. Written as DNA, the CDR3 is TGTGCCAGCAGCTTAACGGGCGGCTTACCAGATACGCAGTATTTT. It is translated as CASSLTGGLPDTQYF.

This clonotype was recorded many times. V and J are TRBV28 and TRBJ1-1; D remains unclear. The CDR3 runs to 15 residues. With 5 bases removed from V and 0 bases from J, the gap between germline ends came to 13 bases. Germline V gene lookup returns CDR1 MDHEN and CDR2 SYDVKM. The CDR3 spells CASSPLRRMNTEAFF. In nucleotides, the CDR3 is TGTGCCAGCAGTCCACTCCGCCGGATGAACACTGAAGCTTTCTTT.

This clonotype was recorded at least ten times. V and J are TRBV11-2 and TRBJ2-5; perhaps TRBD2 as D (5 bases). The CDR3 has 15 residues. V was trimmed by 2 bases and J by 5 bases, leaving 15 bases between them. Germline loops: CDR1 SGHAT, CDR2 FQNNGV. This CDR3 is CASSLSSLASETQYF. The CDR3 DNA is TGTGCCAGCAGCTTATCTTCCCTAGCTTCGGAGACCCAGTACTTC.

The V and J genes are TRBV29-1 and TRBJ2-7; no clear D gene. The CDR3 length is 14 residues. Germline CDR1 reads SQVTM; CDR2 reads ANQGSEA. V was trimmed by 2 bases and J by 0 bases, leaving 11 bases between them. The CDR3 coding sequence is TGCAGCGTTGAAAGGGCCGGAAACTCCTACGAGCAGTACTTC. Its protein is CSVERAGNSYEQYF.

This clonotype has a count of ten or more. This chain uses TRBV11-2 with TRBJ2-5; D remains ambiguous. The CDR3 is 15 amino acids. Germline assignment: CDR1 SGHAT and CDR2 FQNNGV. V was cut by 2 bases and J by 1 base, with 11 bases left in between. The CDR3 region has the DNA TGTGCCAGCAGCTTATCTTATCCGGGCCAAGAGACCCAGTACTTC. This sequence encodes CASSLSYPGQETQYF.

Notes on this clonotype: A read error is possible here, since a much larger clone lies one base away. This chain joins TRBV5-1 and TRBJ2-1; no reliable D call. The CDR3 runs to 11 residues. V lost 2 bases and J 8 bases, leaving 5 bases between the germline ends. Germline V gives CDR1 SGHRS, CDR2 YFSETQ. CDR3 DNA: TGCGCCAGCAGCTTCAACGATGAGCAGTTCTTC. Translation: CASSFNDEQFF.

Here the CDR3 reads CASSLAGKSYEQYF. DNA for the CDR3: TGTGCCAGCAGTTTGGCAGGGAAATCCTACGAGCAGTACTTC. The chain joins TRBV27 to TRBJ2-7; a possible D gene is TRBD1 (5 bases). Germline V gene sequence: CDR1 MNHEY, CDR2 SMNVEV (reference sequence). V dropped 3 bases and J dropped 1 base, with 10 bases sitting between them. This CDR3 spans 14 amino acids.

The J gene is TRBJ2-1, the V gene TRBV25-1; 8 nucleotides match TRBD2. V dropped 1 base and J dropped 2; count of bases not matched to a gene: 10. From germline, CDR1 is MGHDK and CDR2 SYGVNS. The CDR3 length is 18 residues. The CDR3 spells CASSESAGGETAYNEQFF. In nucleotides, the CDR3 is TGTGCCAGCAGTGAATCGGCGGGGGGCGAAACCGCCTACAATGAGCAGTTCTTC.

The sample holds many counts of this clonotype. The rearrangement links TRBV20-1 to TRBJ2-1, with 8 bases identical to TRBD2. Germline CDR1 reads DFQATT; CDR2 reads SNEGSKA (reference sequence). The CDR3 is made up of 15 amino acids. V lost 0 bases and J lost 8; bases outside the gene matches: 9. The CDR3 loop is CSARDRAAGVYEQFF. The CDR3 DNA sequence: TGCAGTGCTAGAGATCGGGCAGCGGGAGTTTATGAGCAGTTCTTC.